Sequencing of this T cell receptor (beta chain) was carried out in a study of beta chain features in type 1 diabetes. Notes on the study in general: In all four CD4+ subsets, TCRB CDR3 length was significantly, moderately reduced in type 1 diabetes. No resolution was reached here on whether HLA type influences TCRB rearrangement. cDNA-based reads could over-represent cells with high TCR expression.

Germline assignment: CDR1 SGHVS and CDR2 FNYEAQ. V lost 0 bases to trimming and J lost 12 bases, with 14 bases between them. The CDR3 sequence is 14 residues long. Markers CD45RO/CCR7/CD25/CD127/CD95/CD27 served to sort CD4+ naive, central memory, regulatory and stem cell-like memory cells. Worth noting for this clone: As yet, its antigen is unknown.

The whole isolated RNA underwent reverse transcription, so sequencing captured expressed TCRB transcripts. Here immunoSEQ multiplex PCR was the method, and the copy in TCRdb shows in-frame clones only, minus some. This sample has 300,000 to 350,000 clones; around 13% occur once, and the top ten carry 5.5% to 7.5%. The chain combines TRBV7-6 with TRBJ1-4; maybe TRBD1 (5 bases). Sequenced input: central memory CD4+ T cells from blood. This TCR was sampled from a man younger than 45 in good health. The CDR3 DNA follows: TGTGCCAGCAGCTTAGCGTATGGGGGTCGGGAACTGTTTTTT. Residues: CASSLAYGGRELFF.